This entry lists 5 T cell receptor beta chains sequenced from one sample in a study of T cell responses to AZD1222 COVID-19 vaccine. Generated by immunoSEQ multiplex PCR, the TCRdb table keeps only in-frame clones and is missing some. This sample has roughly 140,000 clones, with 85% to 95% found just once. Specimen: peripheral blood, collected 28 days after the second AZD1222 dose. All receptors come from an adult who received the AZD1222 COVID-19 vaccine.

The V and J genes are TRBV13 and TRBJ1-1, with no clear D. Germline lookup yields CDR1 PRHDT and CDR2 FYEKMQ (reference sequence). Trimming stripped 5 bases from V and 0 bases from J, with 13 bases between. The CDR3 is 15 residues long. CDR3 nucleotide sequence: TGTGCCAGCAGCCCCCGGGTGGGTCTGAACACTGAAGCTTTCTTT. It yields the protein CASSPRVGLNTEAFF.

The chain recombines TRBV9 with TRBJ1-1; possibly TRBD1 for D (6 bases). This CDR3 has 14 amino acids. Per germline, CDR1 SGDLS and CDR2 YYNGEE. V was cut by 2 bases and J by 2 bases, with 10 bases left in between. CDR3 sequence (DNA): TGTGCCAGCAGCGTCACAGGGAGCAACACTGAAGCTTTCTTT. Protein sequence: CASSVTGSNTEAFF.

The chain employs TRBV2 and TRBJ1-4; TRBD1 aligns across 9 bases. CDR1 and CDR2 from the germline V gene are SNHLY and FYNNEI. V lost 8 bases, J lost 0 bases, and 7 bases stayed unmatched. The CDR3 is made up of 16 amino acids. The CDR3: CASGTGKGATNEKLFF. CDR3 DNA: TGTGCCAGCGGGACAGGGAAGGGAGCAACTAATGAAAAACTGTTTTTT.

This clone occurred once. V gene TRBV2 combines with J gene TRBJ2-1; 11 bases agree with TRBD2. The V gene end was trimmed by 2 bases and the J gene end by 9 bases; junction bases not matched to a gene: 15. Germline loops: CDR1 SNHLY, CDR2 FYNNEI. The CDR3 extends over 18 amino acids. This chain's CDR3 is CASSEKSGLAGGGAEQFF. The CDR3 coding sequence is TGTGCCAGCAGTGAAAAGTCGGGTCTAGCGGGGGGTGGTGCTGAGCAGTTCTTC.

The chain uses TRBV3-1 (or the pseudogene TRBV3-2) and TRBJ2-7, with 9 bases that match TRBD1. Germline V gene lookup returns CDR1 LGHDT and CDR2 YNNKEL (reference sequence). J lost 2 bases, V lost 4 bases, and 6 bases had no gene match. This CDR3 comprises 15 residues. CDR3 bases: TGTGCCAGCAGCCGCGACAGGGGGGGGACCTACGAGCAGTACTTC. Residues: CASSRDRGGTYEQYF.